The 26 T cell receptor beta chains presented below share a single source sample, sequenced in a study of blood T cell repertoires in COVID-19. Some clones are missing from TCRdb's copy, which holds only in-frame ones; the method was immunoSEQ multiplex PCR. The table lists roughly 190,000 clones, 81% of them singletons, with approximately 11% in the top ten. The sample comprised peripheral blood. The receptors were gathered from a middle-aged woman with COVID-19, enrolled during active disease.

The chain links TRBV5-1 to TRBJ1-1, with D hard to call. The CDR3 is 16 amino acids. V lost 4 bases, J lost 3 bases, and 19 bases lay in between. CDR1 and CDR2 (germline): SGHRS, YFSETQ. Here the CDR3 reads CASSLGRRQADTEAFF. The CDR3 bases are TGCGCCAGCAGCCTCGGGCGGAGGCAAGCGGACACTGAAGCTTTCTTT.

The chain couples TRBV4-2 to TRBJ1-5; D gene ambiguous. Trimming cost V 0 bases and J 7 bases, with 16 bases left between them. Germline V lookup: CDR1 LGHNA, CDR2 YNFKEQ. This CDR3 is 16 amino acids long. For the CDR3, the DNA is TGTGCCAGCAGCCAAGATCTTGATCGTTTAGAGCAGCCCCAGCATTTT. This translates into CASSQDLDRLEQPQHF.

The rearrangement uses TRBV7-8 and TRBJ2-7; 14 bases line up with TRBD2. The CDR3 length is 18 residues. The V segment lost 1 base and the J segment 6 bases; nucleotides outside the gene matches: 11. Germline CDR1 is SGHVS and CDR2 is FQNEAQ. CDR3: CASSLDLPTSGRAIEQYF. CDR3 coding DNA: TGTGCCAGCAGCTTAGACCTACCGACTAGCGGGAGGGCCATCGAGCAGTACTTC.

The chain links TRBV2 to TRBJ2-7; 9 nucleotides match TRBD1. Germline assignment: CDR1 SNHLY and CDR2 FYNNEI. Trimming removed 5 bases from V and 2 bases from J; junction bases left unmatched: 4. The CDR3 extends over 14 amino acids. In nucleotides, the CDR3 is TGTGCCAGCAGTCACCGGGACAGGGCCTACGAGCAGTACTTC. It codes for CASSHRDRAYEQYF. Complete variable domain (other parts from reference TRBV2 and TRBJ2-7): EPEVTQTPSHQVTQMGQEVILRCVPISNHLYFYWYRQILGQKVEFLVSFYNNEISEKSEIFDDQFSVERPDGSNFTLKIRSTKLEDSAMYFCASSHRDRAYEQYFGPGTRLTVT.

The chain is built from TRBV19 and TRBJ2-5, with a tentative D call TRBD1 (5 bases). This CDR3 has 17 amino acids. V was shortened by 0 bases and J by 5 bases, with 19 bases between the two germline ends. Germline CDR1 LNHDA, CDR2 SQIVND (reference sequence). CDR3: CASSIDHAGLGLETQYF. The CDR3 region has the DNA TGTGCCAGTAGTATAGACCACGCAGGGCTGGGTCTTGAGACCCAGTACTTC.

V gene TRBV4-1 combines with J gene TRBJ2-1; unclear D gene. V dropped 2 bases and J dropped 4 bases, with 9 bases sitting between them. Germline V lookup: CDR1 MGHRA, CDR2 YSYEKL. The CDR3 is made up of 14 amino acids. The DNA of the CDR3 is TGCGCCAGCAGCCAAAATCCGGGTTACAATGAGCAGTTCTTC. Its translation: CASSQNPGYNEQFF.

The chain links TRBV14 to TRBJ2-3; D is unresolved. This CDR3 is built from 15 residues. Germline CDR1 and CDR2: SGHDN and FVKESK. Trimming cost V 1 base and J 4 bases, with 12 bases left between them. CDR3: CASSQVVPAADTQYF. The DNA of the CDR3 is TGTGCCAGCAGCCAAGTGGTGCCCGCGGCAGATACGCAGTATTTT.

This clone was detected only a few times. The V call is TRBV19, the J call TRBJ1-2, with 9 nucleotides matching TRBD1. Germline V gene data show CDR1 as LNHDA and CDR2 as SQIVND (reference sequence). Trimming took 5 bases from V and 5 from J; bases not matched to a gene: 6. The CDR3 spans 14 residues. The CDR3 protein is CASSLQGAWYGYTF. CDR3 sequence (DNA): TGTGCCAGTAGTTTACAGGGGGCTTGGTATGGCTACACCTTC.

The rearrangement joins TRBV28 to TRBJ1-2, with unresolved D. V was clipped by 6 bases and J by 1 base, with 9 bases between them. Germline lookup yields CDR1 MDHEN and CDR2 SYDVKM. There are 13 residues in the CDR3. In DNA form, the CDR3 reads TGTGCCAGCAGACGGGGATTTAACTATGGCTACACCTTC. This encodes CASRRGFNYGYTF.

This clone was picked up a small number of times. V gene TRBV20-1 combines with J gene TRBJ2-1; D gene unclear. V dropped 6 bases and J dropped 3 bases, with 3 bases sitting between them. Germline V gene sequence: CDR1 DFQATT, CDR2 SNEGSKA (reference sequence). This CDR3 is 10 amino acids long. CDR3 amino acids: CSALYNEQFF. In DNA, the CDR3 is TGCAGTGCCCTCTACAATGAGCAGTTCTTC.

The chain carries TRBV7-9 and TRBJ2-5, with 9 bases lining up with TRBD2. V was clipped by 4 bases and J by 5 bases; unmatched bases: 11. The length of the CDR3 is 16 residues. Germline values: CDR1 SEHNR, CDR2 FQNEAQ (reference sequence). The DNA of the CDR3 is TGTGCCAGCAGCTCCGTGAGACTAGCGGCGCAGGAGACCCAGTACTTC. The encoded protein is CASSSVRLAAQETQYF.

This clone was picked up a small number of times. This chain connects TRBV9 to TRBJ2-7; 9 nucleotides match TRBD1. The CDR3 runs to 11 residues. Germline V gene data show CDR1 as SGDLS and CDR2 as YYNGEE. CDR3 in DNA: TGTGCCAGCAGCGACCGGGACAGGGAACCCGTC. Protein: CASSDRDREPV.

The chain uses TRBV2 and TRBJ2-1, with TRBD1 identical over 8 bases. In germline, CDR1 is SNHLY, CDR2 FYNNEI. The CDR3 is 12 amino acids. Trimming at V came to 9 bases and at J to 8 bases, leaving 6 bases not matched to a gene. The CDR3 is CASGQGAHEQFF. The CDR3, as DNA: TGTGCCAGTGGACAGGGAGCTCATGAGCAGTTCTTC.

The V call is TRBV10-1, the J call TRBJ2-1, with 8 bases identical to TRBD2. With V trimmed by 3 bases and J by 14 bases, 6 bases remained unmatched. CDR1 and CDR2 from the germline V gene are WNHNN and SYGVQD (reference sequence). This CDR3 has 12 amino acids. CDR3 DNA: TGCGCCAGCAGTGACTCGGGAGGGCCCGAGTTCTTC. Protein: CASSDSGGPEFF.

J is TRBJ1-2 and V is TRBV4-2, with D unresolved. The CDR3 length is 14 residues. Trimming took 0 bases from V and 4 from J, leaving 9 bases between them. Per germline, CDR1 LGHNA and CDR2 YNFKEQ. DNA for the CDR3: TGTGCCAGCAGCCAAGATGACGGGATCTATGGCTACACCTTC. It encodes CASSQDDGIYGYTF.

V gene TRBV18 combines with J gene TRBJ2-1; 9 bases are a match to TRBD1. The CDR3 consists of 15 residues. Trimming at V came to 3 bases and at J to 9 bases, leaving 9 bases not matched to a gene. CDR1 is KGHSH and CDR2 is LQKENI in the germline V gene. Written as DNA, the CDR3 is TGTGCCAGCTCACCGGGACAGGGCATTGGGGGTGAGCAGTTCTTC. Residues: CASSPGQGIGGEQFF.

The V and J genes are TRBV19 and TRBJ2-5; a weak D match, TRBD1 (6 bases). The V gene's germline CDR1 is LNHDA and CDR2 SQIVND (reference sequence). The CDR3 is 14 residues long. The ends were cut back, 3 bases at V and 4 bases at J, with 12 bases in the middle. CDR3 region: CASSISAGAETQYF. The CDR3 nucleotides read TGTGCCAGTAGTATCTCCGCAGGGGCAGAGACCCAGTACTTC.

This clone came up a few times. The chain's CDR3 is CASSLWGTEPHYGYTF. The CDR3, as DNA: TGTGCCAGCAGTTTATGGGGGACAGAACCCCACTATGGCTACACCTTC. V and J are TRBV28 and TRBJ1-2; 7 positions agree with TRBD1. With V trimmed by 0 bases and J by 3 bases, 7 bases remained unmatched. This CDR3 spans 16 amino acids. CDR1 MDHEN and CDR2 SYDVKM come from the germline V gene.

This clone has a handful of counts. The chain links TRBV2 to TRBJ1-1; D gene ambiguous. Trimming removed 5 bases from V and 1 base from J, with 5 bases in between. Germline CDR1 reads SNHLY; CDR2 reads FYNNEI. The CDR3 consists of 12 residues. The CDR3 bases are TGTGCCAGCAGTTCAGAGAACACTGAAGCTTTCTTT. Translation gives CASSSENTEAFF.

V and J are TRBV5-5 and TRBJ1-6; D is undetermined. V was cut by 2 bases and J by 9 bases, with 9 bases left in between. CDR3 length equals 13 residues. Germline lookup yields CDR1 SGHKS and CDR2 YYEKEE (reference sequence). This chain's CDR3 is CASSFPSSSPLHF. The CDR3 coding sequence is TGTGCCAGCAGCTTTCCCTCTTCTTCACCCCTCCACTTT.

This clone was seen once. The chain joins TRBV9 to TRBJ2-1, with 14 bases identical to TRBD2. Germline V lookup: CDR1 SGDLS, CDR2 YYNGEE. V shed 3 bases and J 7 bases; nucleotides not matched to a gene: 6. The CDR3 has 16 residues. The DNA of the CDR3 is TGTGCCAGCAGCGACCCGACTAGCGGGGGGGCAAATGAGCAGTTCTTC. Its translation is CASSDPTSGGANEQFF.

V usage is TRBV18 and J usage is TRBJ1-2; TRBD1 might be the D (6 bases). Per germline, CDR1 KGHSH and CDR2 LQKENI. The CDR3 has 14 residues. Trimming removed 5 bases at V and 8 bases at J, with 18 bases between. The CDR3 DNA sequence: TGTGCCAGCTCAGGGGTCCAGGGGCCGCTCGGCTACACCTTC. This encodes CASSGVQGPLGYTF.

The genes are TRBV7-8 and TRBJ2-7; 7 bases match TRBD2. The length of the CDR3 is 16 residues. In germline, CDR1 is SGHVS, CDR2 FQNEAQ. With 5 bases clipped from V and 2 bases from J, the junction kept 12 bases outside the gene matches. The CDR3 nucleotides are TGTGCCAGCAGCCTCACGACTAGCTCTCCCACCTACGAGCAGTACGTC. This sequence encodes CASSLTTSSPTYEQYV.

The CDR3 bases are TGTGCCAGCAGTGTAACTCCGTGGGAGCAGTACTTC. Translation: CASSVTPWEQYF. The chain uses TRBV2 and TRBJ2-7, with D hard to call. The V and J ends lost 4 bases and 7 bases respectively, with 11 bases between them. The CDR3 totals 12 residues. Germline V gene lookup returns CDR1 SNHLY and CDR2 FYNNEI.

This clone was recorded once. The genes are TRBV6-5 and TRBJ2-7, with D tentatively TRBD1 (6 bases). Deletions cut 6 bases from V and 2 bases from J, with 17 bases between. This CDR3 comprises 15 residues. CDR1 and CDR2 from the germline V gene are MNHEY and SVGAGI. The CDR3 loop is CASRGAETGAYEQYF. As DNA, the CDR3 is TGTGCCAGCAGGGGGGCGGAGACAGGCGCCTACGAGCAGTACTTC.

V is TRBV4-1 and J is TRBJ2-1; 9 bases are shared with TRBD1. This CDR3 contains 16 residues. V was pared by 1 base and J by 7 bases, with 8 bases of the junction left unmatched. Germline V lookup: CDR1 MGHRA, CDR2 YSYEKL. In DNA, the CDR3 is TGCGCCAGCAGCCAAGGAGGGACAGGGTCCAGTAATGAGCAGTTCTTC. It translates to CASSQGGTGSSNEQFF.